This T cell receptor (beta chain) came from a study of cytomegalovirus exposure and HLA in healthy donors. With respect to this clone: Its antigen is undetermined.

Overall study findings and caveats: Per published reports, the classifier diagnosed cytomegalovirus status with high specificity and sensitivity. The authors enumerated 150 to 200 TCR beta chains as linked to cytomegalovirus. In a later analysis, first-cohort TCR clusters were found to tend to co-occur in the 120 validation repertoires.

The V and J ends lost 5 bases and 0 bases respectively, with 11 bases between them. CDR1 SNHLY and CDR2 FYNNEI come from the germline V gene. The CDR3 totals 14 residues. Assay used: immunoSEQ multiplex PCR; TCRdb lists only in-frame clones, some missing. The sample has around 200,000 clones; approximately 86% are singletons. The receptor was isolated from a woman between 18 and 29 years old in good health and CMV-seronegative. V and J are TRBV2 and TRBJ2-7; possibly TRBD1 for D (5 bases). Source material: PBMCs. Written as DNA, the CDR3 is TGTGCCAGCAGTTACAGGTCGAGCTCCTACGAGCAGTACTTC. It yields the protein CASSYRSSSYEQYF.